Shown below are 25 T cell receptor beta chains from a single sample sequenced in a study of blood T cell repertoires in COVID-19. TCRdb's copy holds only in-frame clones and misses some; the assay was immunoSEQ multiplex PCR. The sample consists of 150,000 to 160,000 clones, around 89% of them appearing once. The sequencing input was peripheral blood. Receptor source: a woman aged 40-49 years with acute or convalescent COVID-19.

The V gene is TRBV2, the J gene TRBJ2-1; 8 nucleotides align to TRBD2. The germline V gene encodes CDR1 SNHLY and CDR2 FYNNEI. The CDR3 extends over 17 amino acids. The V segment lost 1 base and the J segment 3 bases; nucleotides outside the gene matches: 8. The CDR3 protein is CASSEGASGRIYNEQFF. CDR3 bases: TGTGCCAGCAGTGAAGGGGCTAGCGGGCGAATCTACAATGAGCAGTTCTTC.

CDR3 DNA: TGTGCCAGCAGTCCCCTGAGCCGGGACACGACTAACTATGGCTACACCTTC. Encoded protein: CASSPLSRDTTNYGYTF. V is TRBV28 and J is TRBJ1-2, with D possibly being TRBD1 (6 bases). V lost 5 bases and J 0 bases, leaving 19 bases between the germline ends. This CDR3 region has 17 residues. Germline V CDR1 and CDR2: MDHEN, SYDVKM.

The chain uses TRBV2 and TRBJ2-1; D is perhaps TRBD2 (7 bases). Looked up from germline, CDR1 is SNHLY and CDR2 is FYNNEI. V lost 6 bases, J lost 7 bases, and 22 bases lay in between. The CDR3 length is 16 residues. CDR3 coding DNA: TGTGCCAGCAGCGGCCATGCGGGGGCCAGGGTGAATGAGCAGTTCTTC. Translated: CASSGHAGARVNEQFF.

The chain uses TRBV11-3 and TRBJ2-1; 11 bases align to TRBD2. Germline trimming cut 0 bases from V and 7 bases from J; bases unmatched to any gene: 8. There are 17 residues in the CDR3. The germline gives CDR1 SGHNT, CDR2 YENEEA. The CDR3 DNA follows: TGTGCCAGCAGCTTAGAACTAGCGGGAGAGTATAGAAATGAGCAGTTCTTC. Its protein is CASSLELAGEYRNEQFF.

CDR3 residues: CASSRSRTSTDTQYF. The CDR3 DNA is TGTGCCAGCAGCCGTAGCAGAACTAGCACAGATACGCAGTATTTT. The chain carries TRBV5-4 and TRBJ2-3; D ambiguous. CDR3 length: 15 residues. V dropped 4 bases and J dropped 0 bases, with 12 bases sitting between them. Per germline, CDR1 SGHNT and CDR2 YYREEE (reference sequence). Looking up the rest from reference TRBV5-4 and TRBJ2-3 gives the full variable domain: ETGVTQSPTHLIKTRGQQVTLRCSSQSGHNTVSWYQQALGQGPQFIFQYYREEENGRGNFPPRFSGLQFPNYSSELNVNALELDDSALYLCASSRSRTSTDTQYFGPGTRLTVL.

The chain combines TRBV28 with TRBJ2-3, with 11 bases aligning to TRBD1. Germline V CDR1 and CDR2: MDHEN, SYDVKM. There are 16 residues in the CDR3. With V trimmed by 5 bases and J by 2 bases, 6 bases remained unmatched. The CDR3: CASSRDRGALTDTQYF. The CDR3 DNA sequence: TGTGCCAGCAGTAGGGACAGGGGGGCCCTCACAGATACGCAGTATTTT.

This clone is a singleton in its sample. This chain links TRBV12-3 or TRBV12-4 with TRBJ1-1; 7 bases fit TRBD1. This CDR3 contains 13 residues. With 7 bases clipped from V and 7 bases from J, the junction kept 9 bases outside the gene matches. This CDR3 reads CASTTQGGLEAFF. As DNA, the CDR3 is TGTGCCAGCACAACCCAGGGGGGACTTGAAGCTTTCTTT.

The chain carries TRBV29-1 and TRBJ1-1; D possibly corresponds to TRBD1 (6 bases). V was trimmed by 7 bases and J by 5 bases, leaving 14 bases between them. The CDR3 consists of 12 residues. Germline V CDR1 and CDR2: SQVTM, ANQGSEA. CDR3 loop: CSDIQGLTEAFF. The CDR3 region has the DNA TGCAGCGATATACAGGGTTTGACTGAAGCTTTCTTT.

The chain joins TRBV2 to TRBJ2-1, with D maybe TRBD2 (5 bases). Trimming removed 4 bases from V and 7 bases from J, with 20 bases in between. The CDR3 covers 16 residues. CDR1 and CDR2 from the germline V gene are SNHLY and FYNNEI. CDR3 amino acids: CASSGLQLFSGNEQFF. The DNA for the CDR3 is TGTGCCAGCAGTGGGCTCCAGTTGTTTTCGGGAAATGAGCAGTTCTTC.

The CDR3 DNA reads as TGTGCCAGCACGGGTAGGCGGACTGAAGCTTTCTTT. Translation: CASTGRRTEAFF. The chain employs TRBV2 and TRBJ1-1; D gene ambiguous. Germline loops: CDR1 SNHLY, CDR2 FYNNEI. Trimming pared 7 bases from V and 5 bases from J, leaving 11 bases between. The CDR3 length is 12 residues.

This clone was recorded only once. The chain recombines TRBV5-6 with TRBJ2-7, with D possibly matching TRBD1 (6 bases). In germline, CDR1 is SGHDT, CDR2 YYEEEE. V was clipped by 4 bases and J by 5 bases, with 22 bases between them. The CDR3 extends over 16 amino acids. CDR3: CASSLFPAGGIDEQYF. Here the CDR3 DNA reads TGTGCCAGCAGCCTCTTCCCTGCTGGGGGCATCGACGAGCAGTACTTC. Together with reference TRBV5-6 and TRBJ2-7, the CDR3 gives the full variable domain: DAGVTQSPTHLIKTRGQQVTLRCSPKSGHDTVSWYQQALGQGPQFIFQYYEEEERQRGNFPDRFSGHQFPNYSSELNVNALLLGDSALYLCASSLFPAGGIDEQYFGPGTRLTVT.

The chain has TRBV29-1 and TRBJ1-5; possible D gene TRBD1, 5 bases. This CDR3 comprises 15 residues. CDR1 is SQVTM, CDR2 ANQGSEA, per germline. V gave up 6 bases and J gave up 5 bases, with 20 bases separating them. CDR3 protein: CSVLNWGNLYQPQHF. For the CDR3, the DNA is TGCAGCGTATTAAATTGGGGCAACCTCTATCAGCCCCAGCATTTT. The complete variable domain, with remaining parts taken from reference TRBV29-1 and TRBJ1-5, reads SAVISQKPSRDICQRGTSLTIQCQVDSQVTMMFWYRQQPGQSLTLIATANQGSEATYESGFVIDKFPISRPNLTFSTLTVSNMSPEDSSIYLCSVLNWGNLYQPQHFGDGTRLSIL.

The CDR3 loop reads CASSPLGQGDTGELFF. CDR3 nucleotide sequence: TGTGCCAGCTCACCACTCGGACAGGGTGACACCGGGGAGCTGTTTTTT. The V call is TRBV18, the J call TRBJ2-2; 8 bases align to TRBD1. Germline V gene data show CDR1 as KGHSH and CDR2 as LQKENI. This CDR3 spans 16 amino acids. Germline trimming cut 1 base from V and 3 bases from J; bases unmatched to any gene: 4.

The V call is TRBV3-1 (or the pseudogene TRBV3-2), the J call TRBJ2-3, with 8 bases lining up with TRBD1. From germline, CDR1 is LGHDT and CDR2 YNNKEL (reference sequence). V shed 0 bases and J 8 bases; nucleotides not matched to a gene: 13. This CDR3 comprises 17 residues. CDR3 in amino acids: CASSQEVARGHGGTQYF. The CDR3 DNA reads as TGTGCCAGCAGCCAAGAAGTCGCCAGGGGGCATGGGGGTACGCAGTATTTT.

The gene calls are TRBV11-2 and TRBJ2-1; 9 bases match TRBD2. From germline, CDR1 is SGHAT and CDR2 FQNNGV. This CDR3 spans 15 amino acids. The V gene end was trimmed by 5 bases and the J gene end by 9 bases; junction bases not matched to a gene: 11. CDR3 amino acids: CASSVLAGGPSEQFF. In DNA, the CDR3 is TGTGCCAGCAGCGTTCTCGCGGGGGGGCCAAGTGAGCAGTTCTTC.

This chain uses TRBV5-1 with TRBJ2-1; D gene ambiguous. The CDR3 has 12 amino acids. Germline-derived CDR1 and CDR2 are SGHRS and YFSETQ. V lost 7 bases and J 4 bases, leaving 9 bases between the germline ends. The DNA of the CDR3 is TGCGCCAGCGGTCCTAGTTACAATGAGCAGTTCTTC. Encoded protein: CASGPSYNEQFF.

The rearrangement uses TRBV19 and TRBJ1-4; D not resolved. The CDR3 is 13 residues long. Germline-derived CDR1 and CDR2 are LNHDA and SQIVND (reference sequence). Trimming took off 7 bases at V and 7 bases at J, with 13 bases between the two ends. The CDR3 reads CASTGNLGEKLFF. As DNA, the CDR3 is TGTGCCAGTACGGGGAATCTTGGTGAAAAACTGTTTTTT.

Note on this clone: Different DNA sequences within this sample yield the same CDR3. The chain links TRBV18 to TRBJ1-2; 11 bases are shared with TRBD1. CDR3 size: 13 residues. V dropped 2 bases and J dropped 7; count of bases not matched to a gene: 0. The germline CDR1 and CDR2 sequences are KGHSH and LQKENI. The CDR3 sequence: CASSPGQGAGYTF. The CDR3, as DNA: TGTGCCAGCTCACCAGGACAGGGGGCTGGCTACACCTTC. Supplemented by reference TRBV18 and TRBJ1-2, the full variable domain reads NAGVMQNPRHLVRRRGQEARLRCSPMKGHSHVYWYRQLPEEGLKFMVYLQKENIIDESGMPKERFSAEFPKEGPSILRIQQVVRGDSAAYFCASSPGQGAGYTFGSGTRLTVV.

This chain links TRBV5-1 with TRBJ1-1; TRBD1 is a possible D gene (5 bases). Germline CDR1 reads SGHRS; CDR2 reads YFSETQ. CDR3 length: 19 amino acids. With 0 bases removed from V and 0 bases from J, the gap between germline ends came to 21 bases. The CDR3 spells CASSLAGGQSNMMNTEAFF. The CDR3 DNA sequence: TGCGCCAGCAGCTTGGCGGGGGGTCAATCAAATATGATGAACACTGAAGCTTTCTTT. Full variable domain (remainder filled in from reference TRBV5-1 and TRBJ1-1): KAGVTQTPRYLIKTRGQQVTLSCSPISGHRSVSWYQQTPGQGLQFLFEYFSETQRNKGNFPGRFSGRQFSNSRSEMNVSTLELGDSALYLCASSLAGGQSNMMNTEAFFGQGTRLTVV.

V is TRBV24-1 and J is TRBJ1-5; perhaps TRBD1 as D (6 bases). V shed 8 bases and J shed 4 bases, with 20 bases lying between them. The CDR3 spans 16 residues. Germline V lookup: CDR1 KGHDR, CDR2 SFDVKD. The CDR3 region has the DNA TGTGCCACCATAATCGTCGACAGGAGATGTAATCAGCCCCAGCATTTT. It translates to CATIIVDRRCNQPQHF.

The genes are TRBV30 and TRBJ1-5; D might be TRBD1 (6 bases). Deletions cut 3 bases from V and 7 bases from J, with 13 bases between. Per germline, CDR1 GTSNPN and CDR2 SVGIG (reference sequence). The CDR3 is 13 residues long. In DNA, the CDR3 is TGTGCCTGGAGCACAGGGTCGCGACAGCCCCAGCATTTT. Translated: CAWSTGSRQPQHF.

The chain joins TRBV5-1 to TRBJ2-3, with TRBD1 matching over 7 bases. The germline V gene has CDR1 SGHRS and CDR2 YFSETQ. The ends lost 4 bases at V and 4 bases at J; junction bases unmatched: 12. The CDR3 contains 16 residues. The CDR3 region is CASSKGTDLGSDTQYF. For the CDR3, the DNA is TGCGCCAGCAGCAAAGGGACAGACCTCGGCTCAGATACGCAGTATTTT.

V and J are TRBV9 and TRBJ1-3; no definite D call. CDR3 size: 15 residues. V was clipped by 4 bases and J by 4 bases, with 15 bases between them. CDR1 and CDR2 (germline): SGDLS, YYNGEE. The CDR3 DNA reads TGTGCCAGCAGCACCAGTCCGACGGGGGGAAACACCATATATTTT. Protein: CASSTSPTGGNTIYF.

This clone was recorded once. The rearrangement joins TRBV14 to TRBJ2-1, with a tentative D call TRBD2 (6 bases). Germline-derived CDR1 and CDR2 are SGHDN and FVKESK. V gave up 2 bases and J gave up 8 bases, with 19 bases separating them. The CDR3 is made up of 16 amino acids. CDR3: CASSQIGTSPIHEQFF. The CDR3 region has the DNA TGTGCCAGCAGCCAAATCGGGACTTCACCCATCCATGAGCAGTTCTTC.

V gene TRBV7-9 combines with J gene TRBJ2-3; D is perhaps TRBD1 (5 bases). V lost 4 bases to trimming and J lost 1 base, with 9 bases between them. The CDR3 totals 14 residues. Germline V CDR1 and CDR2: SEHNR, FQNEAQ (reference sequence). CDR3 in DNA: TGTGCCAGCAGCTATGACAGCCGCACAGATACGCAGTATTTT. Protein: CASSYDSRTDTQYF.